Only a few counts were recorded for the clone carrying this T cell receptor (beta chain). Its antigen is still unknown. Collection of lesional scalp punch biopsies and peripheral blood was performed in alopecia areata patients. Germline V lookup: CDR1 SGHRS, CDR2 YFSETQ. Trimming took 0 bases from V and 7 from J, leaving 16 bases between them. CDR3 length: 15 residues. The data belong to a study of CD8+ T cells in alopecia areata. Study observations and caveats: TCR sharing across patients was less clear than in mice, possibly HLA-related.

RNA extraction and reverse transcription yielded cDNA as sequencing template. Clones were sequenced by immunoSEQ multiplex PCR, and TCRdb holds only the in-frame ones, with some missing. The table shows about 200,000 clones, with 57% occurring only once. This TCR came from a human donor with alopecia areata. This specimen was CD4+ T cells sorted from blood, taken at week 0. J is TRBJ1-2 and V is TRBV5-1; a weak D match, TRBD1 (6 bases). For the CDR3, the DNA is TGCGCCAGCAGCTTGGAAGGCAGGGGATCCTCTGGCTACACCTTC. Translated: CASSLEGRGSSGYTF. The variable domain in full, completed from reference TRBV5-1 and TRBJ1-2, reads KAGVTQTPRYLIKTRGQQVTLSCSPISGHRSVSWYQQTPGQGLQFLFEYFSETQRNKGNFPGRFSGRQFSNSRSEMNVSTLELGDSALYLCASSLEGRGSSGYTFGSGTRLTVV.